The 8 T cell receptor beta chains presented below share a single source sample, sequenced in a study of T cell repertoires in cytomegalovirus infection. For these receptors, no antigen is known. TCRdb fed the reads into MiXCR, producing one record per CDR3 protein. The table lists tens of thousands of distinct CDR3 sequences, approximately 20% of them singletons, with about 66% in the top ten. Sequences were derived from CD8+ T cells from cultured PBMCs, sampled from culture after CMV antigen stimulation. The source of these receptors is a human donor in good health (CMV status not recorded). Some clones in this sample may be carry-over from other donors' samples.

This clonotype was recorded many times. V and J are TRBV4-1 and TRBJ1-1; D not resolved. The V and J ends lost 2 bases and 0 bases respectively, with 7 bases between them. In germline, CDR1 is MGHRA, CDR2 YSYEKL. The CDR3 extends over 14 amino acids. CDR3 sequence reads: CASSQTEMNTEAFF. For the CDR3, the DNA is TGCGCCAGCAGCCAAACGGAAATGAACACTGAAGCTTTCTTT.

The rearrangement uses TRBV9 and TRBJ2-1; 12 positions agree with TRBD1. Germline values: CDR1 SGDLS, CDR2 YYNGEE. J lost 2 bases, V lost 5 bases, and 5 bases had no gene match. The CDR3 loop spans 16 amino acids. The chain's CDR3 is CASSIRDRGPYNEQFF. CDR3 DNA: TGTGCCAGCAGTATAAGGGACAGGGGGCCCTACAATGAGCAGTTCTTC.

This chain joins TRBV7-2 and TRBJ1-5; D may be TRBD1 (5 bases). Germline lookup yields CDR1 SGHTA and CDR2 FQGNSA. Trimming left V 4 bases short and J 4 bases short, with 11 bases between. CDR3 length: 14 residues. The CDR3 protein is CASSSLGGNQPQHF. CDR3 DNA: TGTGCCAGCAGCTCGCTGGGGGGGAATCAGCCCCAGCATTTT.

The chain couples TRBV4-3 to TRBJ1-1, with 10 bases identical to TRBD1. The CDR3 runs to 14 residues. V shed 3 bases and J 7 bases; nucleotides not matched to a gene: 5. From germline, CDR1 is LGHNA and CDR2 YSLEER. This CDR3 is CASSHGQGVNEAFF. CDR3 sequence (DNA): TGCGCCAGCAGCCATGGACAGGGGGTCAATGAAGCTTTCTTT.

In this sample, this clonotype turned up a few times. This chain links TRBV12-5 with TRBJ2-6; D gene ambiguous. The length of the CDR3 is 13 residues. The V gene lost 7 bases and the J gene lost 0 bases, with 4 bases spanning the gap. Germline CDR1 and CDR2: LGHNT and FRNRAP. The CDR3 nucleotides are TGTGCTAGTGTTAACTCTGGGGCCAACGTCCTGACTTTC. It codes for CASVNSGANVLTF.

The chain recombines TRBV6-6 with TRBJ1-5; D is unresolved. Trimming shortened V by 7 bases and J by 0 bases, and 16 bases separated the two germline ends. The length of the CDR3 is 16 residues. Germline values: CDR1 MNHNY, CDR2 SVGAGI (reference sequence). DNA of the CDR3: TGTGCCAGCACCCACCAGTCCGGGGATAGCAATCAGCCCCAGCATTTT. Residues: CASTHQSGDSNQPQHF.

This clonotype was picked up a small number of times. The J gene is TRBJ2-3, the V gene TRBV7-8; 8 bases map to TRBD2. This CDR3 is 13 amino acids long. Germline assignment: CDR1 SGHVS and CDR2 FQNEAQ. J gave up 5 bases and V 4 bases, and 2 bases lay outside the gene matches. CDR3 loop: CASSSAGGDTQYF. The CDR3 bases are TGTGCCAGCAGCTCGGCGGGGGGAGATACGCAGTATTTT.

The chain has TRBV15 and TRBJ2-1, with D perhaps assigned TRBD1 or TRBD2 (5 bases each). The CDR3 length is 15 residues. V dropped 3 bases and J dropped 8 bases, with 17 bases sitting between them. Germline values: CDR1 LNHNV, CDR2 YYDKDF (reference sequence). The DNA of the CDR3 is TGTGCCACCAGCAGTGGGGGAGCCGATTCGGATGAGCAGTTCTTC. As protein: CATSSGGADSDEQFF.